This T cell receptor (beta chain) was obtained from a study of blood T cell repertoires in COVID-19. Study-level information: Samples came from the United States, Italy and Spain, spanning acute and convalescent COVID-19.

V dropped 3 bases and J dropped 6; count of bases not matched to a gene: 5. The length of the CDR3 is 14 residues. Germline V CDR1 and CDR2: SGHRS, YFSETQ. Authors' processing steps: Amplification of reference gene primers was used by the study to estimate nucleated cell counts. Some clones are missing from TCRdb's copy, which holds only in-frame ones; the method was immunoSEQ multiplex PCR. The DNA gave D and trimming, while V, J and clone size come from that table. This table holds just over 150,000 clones, 88% found once. Before being deemed recovered, Cohort 3 donors had two negative PCRs, clearance, or symptom resolution.

This TCR came from a woman between 50 and 59 years old who had recovered from COVID-19. The chain recombines TRBV5-1 with TRBJ2-2; 7 bases line up with TRBD2. Sequenced sample: PBMCs or T cells enriched from blood (not recorded which). The CDR3 DNA sequence: TGCGCCAGCAGCTGGCGGGGGTTTGCCGGGGAGCTGTTTTTT. It translates to CASSWRGFAGELFF.